The 14 T cell receptor beta chains presented below share a single source sample, sequenced in a study of T cells after yellow fever vaccination (dated by TCRdb to the late 2010s). The library was made by 5' RACE. Sequencing was performed on an Illumina NovaSeq 6000. TCRdb itself trimmed the public reads at Q25 with fastp, ran MiXCR and retained productive beta chains. Rows merge per CDR3 protein into single entries with the most common DNA and genes. For this sample there are 300,000 or so distinct CDR3 sequences; approximately 4% appear just once. The ten largest account for roughly 26% of the sample. The sample's treatment or condition label, decoded: live attenuated yellow fever vaccine strain. This specimen was PBMCs, taken 5 days after the yellow fever booster vaccination. These receptors were taken from a young man who received the YFV17D yellow fever vaccine.

V gene TRBV12-3 or TRBV12-4 combines with J gene TRBJ1-2, with D uncertain. Trimming took 6 bases from V and 8 from J, leaving 28 bases between them. This CDR3 spans 17 amino acids. For the CDR3, the DNA is TGTGCCAGCAGCTTACCATCGGGCAGTGACTTTTTTGGCGGCTACACCTTC. Its protein is CASSLPSGSDFFGGYTF.

This clonotype was counted between two and nine times. V usage is TRBV7-9 and J usage is TRBJ1-1; D gene unclear. Germline V gene data show CDR1 as SEHNR and CDR2 as FQNEAQ (reference sequence). Trimming stripped 1 base from V and 1 base from J, with 13 bases between. There are 16 residues in the CDR3. The CDR3 region is CASSLDPRFSNTEAFF. CDR3 nucleotides: TGTGCCAGCAGCTTAGACCCCAGGTTCTCGAACACTGAAGCTTTCTTT.

At least ten counts were recorded for this clonotype. The chain recombines TRBV12-3 or TRBV12-4 with TRBJ2-7; 9 nucleotides match TRBD1. The trim removed 1 base at V and 5 bases at J, leaving 9 bases unmatched. The CDR3 totals 16 residues. The CDR3 nucleotides are TGTGCCAGCAGTTTAGATGGTACAGGGGGCAACGACGAGCAGTACGTC. This sequence encodes CASSLDGTGGNDEQYV.

This clonotype has at least ten counts. J is TRBJ2-7 and V is TRBV7-2, with a weak D call TRBD1 (6 bases). Germline loops: CDR1 SGHTA, CDR2 FQGNSA. Trimming stripped 2 bases from V and 7 bases from J, with 12 bases between. The CDR3 spans 13 residues. The CDR3 DNA sequence: TGTGCCAGCAGCTTAATAGGGCAGGGGGAGCAGTACTTC. Its translation: CASSLIGQGEQYF.

This clonotype was picked up many times. An end of the junction does not agree with germline; a read error may underlie this. The chain carries TRBV12-3 or TRBV12-4 and TRBJ1-2; 7 bases map to TRBD1. The CDR3 sequence is 12 residues long. CDR3 sequence reads: CASNTRAGGTAF. The CDR3 DNA reads TGTGCCAGCAACACGCGGGCAGGGGGTACCGCCTTC.

The chain combines TRBV19 with TRBJ2-1; D tentatively reads TRBD1 or TRBD2 (6 bases each). The length of the CDR3 is 14 residues. The V gene lost 9 bases and the J gene lost 8 bases, with 20 bases spanning the gap. Germline values: CDR1 LNHDA, CDR2 SQIVND (reference sequence). DNA of the CDR3: TGTGCCAGCAATTGGAGGGGGGCCCAGGATGAGCAGTTCTTC. Protein product: CASNWRGAQDEQFF.

The chain is built from TRBV19 and TRBJ1-5, with 11 bases lining up with TRBD1. Trimming at V came to 11 bases and at J to 7 bases, leaving 10 bases not matched to a gene. CDR3 length: 14 residues. Germline V gene data show CDR1 as LNHDA and CDR2 as SQIVND (reference sequence). CDR3 nucleotide sequence: TGTGCCGCCGCCGGGACAGGGGGGAGGCAGCCCCAGCATTTT. Its translation: CAAAGTGGRQPQHF.

This clonotype was seen repeatedly, ten times or more. CDR3: CASSEALWGGSYNEQFF. The CDR3 DNA follows: TGTGCCAGCAGTGAAGCGCTTTGGGGTGGGTCCTACAATGAGCAGTTCTTC. V usage is TRBV6-1 and J usage is TRBJ2-1; D gene ambiguous. CDR1 is MNHNS, CDR2 SASEGT, per germline. V gave up 0 bases and J gave up 1 base, with 13 bases separating them. This CDR3 comprises 17 residues.

This clonotype was seen a handful of times. The gene calls are TRBV19 and TRBJ1-3; a possible D gene is TRBD1 (5 bases). Deletions cut 9 bases from V and 3 bases from J, with 12 bases between. The CDR3 is 13 residues long. Germline V gene lookup returns CDR1 LNHDA and CDR2 SQIVND (reference sequence). CDR3 sequence (DNA): TGTGCCAGCCGTTCAAGGGGTGGAAACACCATATATTTT. It translates to CASRSRGGNTIYF.

The chain couples TRBV12-3 or TRBV12-4 to TRBJ1-1; D might be TRBD1 (5 bases). Trimming removed 5 bases at V and 1 base at J, with 11 bases between. The CDR3 covers 14 residues. The CDR3: CASSITGANTEAFF. The CDR3 DNA reads TGTGCCAGCAGTATCACAGGCGCGAACACTGAAGCTTTCTTT.

V and J are TRBV12-3 or TRBV12-4 and TRBJ2-5; TRBD2 agrees at 9 bases. The CDR3 covers 15 residues. V shed 6 bases, J shed 2 bases, and the junction held 7 bases outside the gene matches. As DNA, the CDR3 is TGTGCCAGCAGCCGACCGACTAGCGGTCAAGAGACCCAGTACTTC. Translation gives CASSRPTSGQETQYF.

The rearrangement links TRBV6-5 to TRBJ2-5, with TRBD2 identical over 12 bases. The CDR3 is 18 residues long. Looked up from germline, CDR1 is MNHEY and CDR2 is SVGAGI. With 0 bases clipped from V and 5 bases from J, the junction kept 10 bases outside the gene matches. DNA of the CDR3: TGTGCCAGCAGTTACTCGATTCCTAGCGGGGGGGCCAGGGAGACCCAGTACTTC. Translated: CASSYSIPSGGARETQYF.

This clonotype was found a few times. The chain joins TRBV7-2 to TRBJ2-5; unclear D gene. V was pared by 4 bases and J by 2 bases, with 11 bases between. This CDR3 spans 14 amino acids. CDR1 is SGHTA and CDR2 is FQGNSA in the germline V gene. CDR3 sequence (DNA): TGTGCCAGCAGCTACATTGACTTACAAGAGACCCAGTACTTC. Translated, it gives CASSYIDLQETQYF.

This clonotype has a handful of counts. The chain has TRBV4-2 and TRBJ2-5; D unresolved. The CDR3 runs to 15 residues. V dropped 0 bases and J dropped 6 bases, with 14 bases sitting between them. Germline CDR1 reads LGHNA; CDR2 reads YNFKEQ. CDR3 loop: CASSQDRRPGKTQYF. CDR3 sequence (DNA): TGTGCCAGCAGCCAAGATCGGCGCCCTGGGAAGACCCAGTACTTC.